Listed below are T cell receptor beta chains from one sample, sequenced in a study of T cell repertoires in cytomegalovirus infection. TCRdb reanalysed the reads using MiXCR and keeps one entry per CDR3 protein. Of approximately 600,000 distinct CDR3 sequences in the sample, 40% were seen once. What these receptors recognize is not known. The specimen comprised cultured PBMCs, sampled from culture after CMV antigen stimulation. The origin of the receptors is a human donor in good health (CMV status not recorded). Some clones in this sample may be carry-over from other donors' samples. CDR3s include the opening cysteine and the closing phenylalanine or tryptophan. The order of the fields is J gene, D gene, V gene, clone size, CDR3 protein, CDR3 DNA. A D gene is named only where the DNA matches it firmly. Some rows have no size entry. The others give once, few or many, or a class for an expanded clone.

TRBJ2-3,-,TRBV20-1,-,CSARDVRVFSTDTQYF,TGCAGTGCTAGAGATGTAAGGGTCTTTAGCACAGATACGCAGTATTTT
TRBJ1-1,TRBD1,TRBV2,-,CASTRQGSTEAFF,TGTGCCAGCACAAGACAGGGGAGCACTGAAGCTTTCTTT
TRBJ1-4,TRBD1,TRBV12-3/TRBV12-4,-,CASSFPRQGIEKLFF,TGTGCCAGCAGTTTCCCCCGACAGGGGATCGAAAAACTGTTTTTT
TRBJ2-3,-,TRBV2,-,CASNYFTDTQYF,TGTGCCAGCAATTACTTCACAGATACGCAGTATTTT
TRBJ1-5,-,TRBV6-1,-,CASSEIGANQPQHF,TGTGCCAGCAGTGAAATTGGGGCCAATCAGCCCCAGCATTTT
TRBJ2-2,-,TRBV5-5,-,CASSFWGAELFF,TGTGCCAGCAGCTTCTGGGGGGCGGAGCTGTTTTTT
TRBJ1-1,TRBD1,TRBV24-1,-,CATSDSGQGAEAFF,TGTGCCACCAGTGATTCTGGACAGGGCGCTGAAGCTTTCTTT
TRBJ2-5,-,TRBV6-1,few,CASIGTFQETQYF,TGTGCCAGCATCGGGACTTTCCAAGAGACCCAGTACTTC
TRBJ1-3,-,TRBV7-2,-,CASSLAQTGTYGNTIYF,TGTGCCAGCAGCTTAGCACAGACGGGGACCTATGGAAACACCATATATTTT
TRBJ2-3,TRBD2,TRBV7-2,many,CASSHRTSAISDTQYF,TGTGCCAGCAGCCACCGGACTAGCGCCATTTCAGATACGCAGTATTTT
TRBJ1-2,-,TRBV20-1,-,CSARLDYGYTF,TGCAGTGCTCGGCTTGATTATGGCTACACCTTC
TRBJ2-7,TRBD2,TRBV7-2,-,CASSRTSGRGYEQYF,TGTGCCAGCAGCCGGACTAGCGGGCGAGGCTACGAGCAGTACTTC
TRBJ2-7,-,TRBV5-1,-,CASSGLQGVAYEQYF,TGCGCCAGCAGCGGACTACAGGGAGTCGCCTACGAGCAGTACTTC
TRBJ2-5,TRBD2,TRBV28,few,CASSPRGGARETQYF,TGTGCCAGCAGTCCCCGGGGGGGGGCAAGGGAGACCCAGTACTTC
TRBJ2-1,-,TRBV7-8,-,CASSSLRGASSYNEQFF,TGTGCCAGCAGCTCCCTACGAGGAGCGAGCTCCTACAATGAGCAGTTCTTC
TRBJ2-1,TRBD1,TRBV28,-,CASSESTGAAHNEQFF,TGTGCCAGCAGTGAATCTACAGGGGCTGCCCACAATGAGCAGTTCTTC
TRBJ2-3,TRBD2,TRBV7-8,-,CASSAGTSGGFVRTDTQYF,TGTGCCAGCAGCGCTGGGACTAGCGGGGGGTTTGTCCGCACAGATACGCAGTATTTT
TRBJ1-5,-,TRBV5-6,-,CASSPGAASGQPQHF,TGTGCCAGCAGCCCAGGCGCAGCCTCGGGTCAGCCCCAGCATTTT
TRBJ1-5,-,TRBV6-1,many,CASSGRRRQGIYQPQHF,TGTGCCAGCAGTGGACGCAGACGGCAAGGAATATATCAGCCCCAGCATTTT
TRBJ1-5,-,TRBV7-9,many,CASSLAGPVQPQHF,TGTGCCAGCAGCTTAGCAGGGCCAGTTCAGCCCCAGCATTTT
TRBJ2-2,TRBD2,TRBV19,-,CASQRLAGGETGELFF,TGTGCCAGTCAGAGGCTAGCGGGGGGTGAGACCGGGGAGCTGTTTTTT
TRBJ1-1,-,TRBV12-3/TRBV12-4,few,CASSRGGDTEAFF,TGTGCCAGCAGTCGGGGGGGGGACACTGAAGCTTTCTTT
TRBJ2-5,-,TRBV4-1,-,CASSQMARQETQYF,TGCGCCAGCAGTCAGATGGCCAGACAAGAGACCCAGTACTTC
TRBJ2-3,TRBD2,TRBV20-1,-,CSARDGRGGYSWGAQYF,TGCAGTGCTAGAGACGGACGGGGGGGGTATTCATGGGGGGCGCAGTATTTT
TRBJ2-2,TRBD2,TRBV9,once,CASSVAGRETGELFF,TGTGCCAGCAGCGTAGCTGGGAGGGAAACCGGGGAGCTGTTTTTT
TRBJ2-3,TRBD2,TRBV7-6,-,CASSLWLAGERDTQYF,TGTGCCAGCAGCTTATGGCTAGCGGGAGAGAGAGATACGCAGTATTTT
TRBJ2-1,-,TRBV2,few,CASIPLANSNEQFF,TGTGCCAGCATCCCTCTGGCAAATTCAAATGAGCAGTTCTTC
TRBJ2-5,-,TRBV27,-,CASSPTPPRDGQETQYF,TGTGCCAGCAGTCCTACTCCTCCCCGTGACGGACAAGAGACCCAGTACTTC
TRBJ2-1,-,TRBV12-3/TRBV12-4,few,CASRFVGGLGADEQFF,TGTGCCAGCAGGTTCGTTGGCGGGTTGGGGGCCGATGAGCAGTTCTTC